This T cell receptor beta chain was documented in a study of blood T cell repertoires in COVID-19. This table comes from immunoSEQ multiplex PCR, and its TCRdb copy is limited to in-frame clones, with some not included. Of under 250,000 clones in the sample, more than 80% were seen once. The CDR3 totals 14 residues. V lost 3 bases and J lost 0, with 10 bases in between. Germline CDR1 is SGHRS and CDR2 is YFSETQ. The source material was PBMCs or T cells enriched from blood (not recorded which). The clonotype was recovered from a man in his 60s who had recovered from COVID-19. V gene TRBV5-1 combines with J gene TRBJ2-7, with D maybe TRBD1 (6 bases). This CDR3 reads CASSSVDSSYEQYF. For the CDR3, the DNA is TGCGCCAGCAGCTCCGTGGACAGCTCCTACGAGCAGTACTTC.